This T cell receptor (beta chain) originates from a study of blood T cell repertoires in COVID-19. This table comes from immunoSEQ multiplex PCR, and its TCRdb copy is limited to in-frame clones, with some not included. The sample records about 110,000 clones, around 83% being singletons. The CDR3 sequence is 12 residues long. Germline CDR1 LGHDT, CDR2 YNNKEL (reference sequence). The V and J ends lost 5 bases and 3 bases respectively, with 7 bases between them. The TCR sequence derives from a man in his 70s with acute or convalescent COVID-19. Sequenced sample: peripheral blood. The chain links TRBV3-1 (or the pseudogene TRBV3-2) to TRBJ1-2; no clear D gene. This CDR3 reads CASSAFDYGYTF. In DNA form, the CDR3 reads TGTGCCAGCAGCGCGTTTGACTATGGCTACACCTTC.